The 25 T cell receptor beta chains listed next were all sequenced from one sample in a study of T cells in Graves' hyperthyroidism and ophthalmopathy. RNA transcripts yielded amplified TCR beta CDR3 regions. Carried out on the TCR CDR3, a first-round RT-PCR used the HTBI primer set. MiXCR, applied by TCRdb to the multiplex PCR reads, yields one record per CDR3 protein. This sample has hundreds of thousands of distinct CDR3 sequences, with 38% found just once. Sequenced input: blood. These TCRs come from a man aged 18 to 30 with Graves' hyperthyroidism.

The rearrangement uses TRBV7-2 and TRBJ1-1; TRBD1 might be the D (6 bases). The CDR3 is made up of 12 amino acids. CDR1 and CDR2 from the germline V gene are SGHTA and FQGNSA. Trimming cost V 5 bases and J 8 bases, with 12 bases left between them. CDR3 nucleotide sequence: TGTGCCAGCAGCCATATAGGGGGAGAAGCTTTCTTT. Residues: CASSHIGGEAFF.

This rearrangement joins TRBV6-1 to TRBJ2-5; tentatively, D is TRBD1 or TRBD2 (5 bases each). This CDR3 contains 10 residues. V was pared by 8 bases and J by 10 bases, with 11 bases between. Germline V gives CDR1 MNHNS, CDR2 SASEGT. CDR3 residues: CASFLGDQYF. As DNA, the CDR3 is TGTGCCAGCTTCCTGGGGGACCAGTACTTC.

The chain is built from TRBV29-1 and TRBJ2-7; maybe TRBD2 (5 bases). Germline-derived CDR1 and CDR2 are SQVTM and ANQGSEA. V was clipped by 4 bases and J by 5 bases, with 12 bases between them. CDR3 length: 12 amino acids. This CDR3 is CSVVSGNNEQYF. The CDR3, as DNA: TGCAGCGTTGTATCGGGGAACAACGAGCAGTACTTC.

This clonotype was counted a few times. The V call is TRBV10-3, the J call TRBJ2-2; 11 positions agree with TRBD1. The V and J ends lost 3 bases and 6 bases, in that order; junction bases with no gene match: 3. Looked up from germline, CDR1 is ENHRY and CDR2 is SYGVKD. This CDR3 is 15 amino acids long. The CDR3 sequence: CAISDPDRGPGELFF. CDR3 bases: TGTGCCATCAGTGACCCGGACAGGGGGCCCGGGGAGCTGTTTTTT.

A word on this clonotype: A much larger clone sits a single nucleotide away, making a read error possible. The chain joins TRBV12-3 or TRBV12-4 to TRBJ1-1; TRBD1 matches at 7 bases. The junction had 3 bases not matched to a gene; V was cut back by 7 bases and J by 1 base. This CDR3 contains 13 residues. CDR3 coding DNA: TGTGCCAGCACCGACAGGGAGAACACTGAAGCTTTCTTT. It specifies CASTDRENTEAFF.

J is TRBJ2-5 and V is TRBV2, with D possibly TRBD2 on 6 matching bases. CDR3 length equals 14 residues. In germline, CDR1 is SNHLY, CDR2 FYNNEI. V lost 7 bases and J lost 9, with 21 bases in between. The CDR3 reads CASNPRRMTGAQYF. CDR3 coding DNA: TGTGCCAGCAACCCCAGGCGAATGACGGGGGCCCAGTACTTC.

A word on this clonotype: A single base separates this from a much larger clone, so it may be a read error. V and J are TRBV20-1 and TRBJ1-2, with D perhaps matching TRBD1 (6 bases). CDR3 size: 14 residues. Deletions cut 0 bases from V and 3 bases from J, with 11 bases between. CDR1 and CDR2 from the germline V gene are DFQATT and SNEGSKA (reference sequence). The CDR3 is CSARDRQAHYGYTF. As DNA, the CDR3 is TGCAGTGCTAGAGATCGACAGGCCCACTATGGCTACACCTTC.

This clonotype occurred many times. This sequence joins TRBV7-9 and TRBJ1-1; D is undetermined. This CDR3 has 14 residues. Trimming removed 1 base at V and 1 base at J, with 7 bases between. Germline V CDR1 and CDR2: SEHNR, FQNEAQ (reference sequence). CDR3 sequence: CASSLGFGNTEAFF. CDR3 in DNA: TGTGCCAGCAGCTTAGGATTCGGGAACACTGAAGCTTTCTTT.

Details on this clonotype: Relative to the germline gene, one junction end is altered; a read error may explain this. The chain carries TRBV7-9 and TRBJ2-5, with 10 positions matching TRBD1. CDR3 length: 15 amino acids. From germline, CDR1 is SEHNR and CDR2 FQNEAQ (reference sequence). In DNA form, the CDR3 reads TGTGCTAGCAGCTTAGTCGGGACAGGGGTGGAGACCCAGTACTTC. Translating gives CASSLVGTGVETQYF.

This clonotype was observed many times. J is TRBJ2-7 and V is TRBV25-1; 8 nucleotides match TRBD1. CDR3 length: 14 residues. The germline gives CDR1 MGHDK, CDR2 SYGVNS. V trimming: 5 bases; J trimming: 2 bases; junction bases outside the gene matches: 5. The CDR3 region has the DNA TGTGCCAGCAGTTTTCGGACAGGGCCCTACGAGCAGTACTTC. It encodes CASSFRTGPYEQYF.

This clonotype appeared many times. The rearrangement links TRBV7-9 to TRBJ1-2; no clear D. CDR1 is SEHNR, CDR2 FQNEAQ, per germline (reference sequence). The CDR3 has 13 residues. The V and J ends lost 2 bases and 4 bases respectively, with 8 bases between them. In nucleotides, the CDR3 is TGTGCCAGCAGCTTATGGGATGGCTATGGCTACACCTTC. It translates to CASSLWDGYGYTF.

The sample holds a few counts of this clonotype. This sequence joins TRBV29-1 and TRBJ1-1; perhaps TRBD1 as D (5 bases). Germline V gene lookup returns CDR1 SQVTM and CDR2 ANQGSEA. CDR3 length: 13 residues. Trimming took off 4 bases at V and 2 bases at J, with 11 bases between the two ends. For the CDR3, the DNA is TGCAGCGTTGTTCGGGGACTTAACACTGAAGCTTTCTTT. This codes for CSVVRGLNTEAFF.

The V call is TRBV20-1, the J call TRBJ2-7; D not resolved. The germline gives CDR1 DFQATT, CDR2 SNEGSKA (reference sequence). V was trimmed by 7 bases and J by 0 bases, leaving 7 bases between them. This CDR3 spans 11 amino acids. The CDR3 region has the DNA TGCAGTGGAGCAGGCTCCTACGAGCAGTACTTC. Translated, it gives CSGAGSYEQYF.

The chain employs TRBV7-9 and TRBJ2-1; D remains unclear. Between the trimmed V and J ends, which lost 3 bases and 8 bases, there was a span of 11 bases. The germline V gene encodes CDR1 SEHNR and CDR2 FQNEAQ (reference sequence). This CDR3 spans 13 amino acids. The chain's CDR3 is CASSFIGRDEQFF. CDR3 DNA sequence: TGTGCCAGCAGCTTTATCGGTCGGGATGAGCAGTTCTTC.

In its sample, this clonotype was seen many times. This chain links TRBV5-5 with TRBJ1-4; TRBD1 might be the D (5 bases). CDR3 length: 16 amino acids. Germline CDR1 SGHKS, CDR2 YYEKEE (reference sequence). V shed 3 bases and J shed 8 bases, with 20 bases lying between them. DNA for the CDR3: TGTGCCAGCAGCTACGCCGGAGGGACGGGAGGAGAAAAACTGTTTTTT. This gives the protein CASSYAGGTGGEKLFF.

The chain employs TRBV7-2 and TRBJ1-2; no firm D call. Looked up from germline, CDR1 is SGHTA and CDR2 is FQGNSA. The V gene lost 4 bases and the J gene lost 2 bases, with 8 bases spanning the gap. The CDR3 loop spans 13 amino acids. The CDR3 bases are TGTGCCAGCAGCTCGGTGCTGAACTATGGCTACACCTTC. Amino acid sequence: CASSSVLNYGYTF.

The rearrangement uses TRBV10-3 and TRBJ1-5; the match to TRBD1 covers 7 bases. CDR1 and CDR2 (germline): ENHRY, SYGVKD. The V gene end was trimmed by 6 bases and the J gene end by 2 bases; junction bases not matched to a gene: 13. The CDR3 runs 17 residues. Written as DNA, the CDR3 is TGTGCCATCAGCGCCAGCAAAGCAGGGGGTGGCAATCAGCCCCAGCATTTT. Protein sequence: CAISASKAGGGNQPQHF.

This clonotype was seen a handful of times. The CDR3 region has the DNA TGTGCAAGCCGCGGGACAGTAGTCTACGAGCAGTACTTC. Amino acids: CASRGTVVYEQYF. The chain recombines TRBV5-5 with TRBJ2-7; D is possibly TRBD1 (7 bases). CDR1 and CDR2 (germline): SGHKS, YYEKEE (reference sequence). The CDR3 totals 13 residues.

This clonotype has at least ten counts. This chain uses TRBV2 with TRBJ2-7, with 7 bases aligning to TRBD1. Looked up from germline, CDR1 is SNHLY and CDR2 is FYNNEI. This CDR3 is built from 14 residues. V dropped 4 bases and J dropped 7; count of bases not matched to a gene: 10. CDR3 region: CASSGNRGRGEQYF. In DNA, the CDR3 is TGTGCCAGCAGTGGCAACAGGGGTCGGGGAGAGCAGTACTTC.

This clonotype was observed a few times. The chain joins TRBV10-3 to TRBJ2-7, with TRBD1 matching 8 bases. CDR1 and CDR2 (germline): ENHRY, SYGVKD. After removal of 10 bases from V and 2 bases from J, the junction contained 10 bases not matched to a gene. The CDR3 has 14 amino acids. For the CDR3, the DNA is TGTGCCACTTTACAGGGGGAGCTACCCTACGAGCAGTACTTC. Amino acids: CATLQGELPYEQYF.

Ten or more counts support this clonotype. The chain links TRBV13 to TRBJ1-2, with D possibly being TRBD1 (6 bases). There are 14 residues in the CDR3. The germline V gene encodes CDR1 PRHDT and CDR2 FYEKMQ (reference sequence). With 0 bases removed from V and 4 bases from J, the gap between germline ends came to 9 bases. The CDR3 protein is CASSLGQGIYGYTF. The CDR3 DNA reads TGTGCCAGCAGCTTAGGTCAGGGGATCTATGGCTACACCTTC.

The CDR3 is CASSLEGPWEKLFF. For the CDR3, the DNA is TGCGCCAGCAGCTTGGAGGGGCCATGGGAAAAACTGTTTTTT. This chain uses TRBV5-1 with TRBJ1-4; possible D gene TRBD1, 5 bases. Germline lookup yields CDR1 SGHRS and CDR2 YFSETQ. Trimming removed 0 bases at V and 8 bases at J, with 11 bases between. This CDR3 has 14 amino acids.

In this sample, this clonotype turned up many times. The CDR3 sequence: CSVEGDRAGDTEAFF. The CDR3 DNA follows: TGCAGCGTTGAAGGGGACAGGGCCGGGGACACTGAAGCTTTCTTT. V gene TRBV29-1 combines with J gene TRBJ1-1; 9 nucleotides agree with TRBD1. The CDR3 sequence is 15 residues long. Germline V gives CDR1 SQVTM, CDR2 ANQGSEA. V dropped 1 base and J dropped 3; count of bases not matched to a gene: 6.

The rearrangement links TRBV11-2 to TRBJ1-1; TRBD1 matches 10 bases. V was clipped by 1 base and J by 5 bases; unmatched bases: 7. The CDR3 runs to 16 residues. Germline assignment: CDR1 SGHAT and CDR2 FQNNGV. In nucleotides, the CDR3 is TGTGCCAGCAGCTTAGCGAGCGGGACAGGGGTTACTGAAGCTTTCTTT. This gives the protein CASSLASGTGVTEAFF.

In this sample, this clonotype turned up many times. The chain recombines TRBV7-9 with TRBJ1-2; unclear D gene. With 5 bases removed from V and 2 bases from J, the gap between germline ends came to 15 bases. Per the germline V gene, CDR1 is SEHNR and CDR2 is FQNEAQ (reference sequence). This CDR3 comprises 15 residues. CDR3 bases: TGTGCCAGCAGCGAAGACGGTGCAATCAACTATGGCTACACCTTC. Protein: CASSEDGAINYGYTF.